This entry is about one TCR beta chain. The data were obtained in a study of blood T cell repertoires in COVID-19. Original handling: For nucleated cells, counts were estimated from reference gene primer amplification. Profiled with immunoSEQ multiplex PCR; TCRdb holds only in-frame clones, not every one. Clone size and the V and J calls come from that table; the DNA yielded D and trimming. This table has approximately 170,000 clones, approximately 87% appearing once. The CDR3 is made up of 11 amino acids. In germline, CDR1 is SGHRS, CDR2 YFSETQ. V was clipped by 1 base and J by 14 bases, with 9 bases between them.

The TCR comes from a man younger than 35 with active or convalescent COVID-19. The material sequenced was peripheral blood. The rearrangement links TRBV5-1 to TRBJ1-4; possibly TRBD1 for D (5 bases). Written as DNA, the CDR3 is TGCGCCAGCAGCTTGAACAGGAAGCTGTTTTTT. As protein: CASSLNRKLFF. Full variable domain (outside the CDR3, taken from reference TRBV5-1 and TRBJ1-4): KAGVTQTPRYLIKTRGQQVTLSCSPISGHRSVSWYQQTPGQGLQFLFEYFSETQRNKGNFPGRFSGRQFSNSRSEMNVSTLELGDSALYLCASSLNRKLFFGSGTQLSVL.